The next 6 T cell receptor beta chains were all read from a single sample in a study of blood T cell repertoires in COVID-19. Data came from immunoSEQ multiplex PCR; TCRdb stores just in-frame clones and leaves some out. The data show 170,000 or so clones, around nine tenths seen once. The sequenced material came from peripheral blood. Every receptor here comes from a man in his fifties or sixties with COVID-19, enrolled during active disease.

This chain connects TRBV11-2 to TRBJ2-2; D gene uncertain. Germline lookup yields CDR1 SGHAT and CDR2 FQNNGV. Between the trimmed V and J ends, which lost 1 base and 0 bases, there was a span of 6 bases. The CDR3 length is 15 residues. The CDR3 DNA sequence: TGTGCCAGCAGCTTAGGAAGCCCGAACACCGGGGAGCTGTTTTTT. This encodes CASSLGSPNTGELFF. Based on the CDR3 plus reference TRBV11-2 and TRBJ2-2, the full variable domain is EAGVAQSPRYKIIEKRQSVAFWCNPISGHATLYWYQQILGQGPKLLIQFQNNGVVDDSQLPKDRFSAERLKGVDSTLKIQPAKLEDSAVYLCASSLGSPNTGELFFGEGSRLTVL.

V usage is TRBV7-8 and J usage is TRBJ1-5, with a weak D call TRBD1 (5 bases). CDR1 SGHVS and CDR2 FQNEAQ come from the germline V gene. Trimming took 4 bases from V and 4 from J, leaving 17 bases between them. There are 16 residues in the CDR3. The CDR3 bases are TGTGCCAGCAGCTCCGGTGGGGCAGGGACTAATCAGCCCCAGCATTTT. Translating it yields CASSSGGAGTNQPQHF.

The chain uses TRBV28 and TRBJ1-1, with 8 nucleotides matching TRBD1. The J segment lost 4 bases and the V segment lost 5 bases, leaving 9 bases of the junction unmatched. Germline V gene sequence: CDR1 MDHEN, CDR2 SYDVKM. This CDR3 spans 15 amino acids. The CDR3 DNA sequence: TGTGCCAGCAGTAAGGACAGGGCGCTGCCCACTGAAGCTTTCTTT. It is translated as CASSKDRALPTEAFF.

This chain connects TRBV24-1 to TRBJ1-2; 8 bases agree with TRBD1. This CDR3 region has 15 residues. Trimming at V came to 4 bases and at J to 2 bases, leaving 5 bases not matched to a gene. Germline assignment: CDR1 KGHDR and CDR2 SFDVKD. This chain's CDR3 is CATSEPGQGNYGYTF. DNA for the CDR3: TGTGCCACCAGTGAGCCCGGACAGGGAAACTATGGCTACACCTTC.

This clone was observed a single time. V is TRBV5-1 and J is TRBJ1-3, with D unresolved. CDR3 length equals 14 residues. Germline loops: CDR1 SGHRS, CDR2 YFSETQ. V dropped 0 bases and J dropped 2 bases, with 6 bases sitting between them. In nucleotides, the CDR3 is TGCGCCAGCAGCTTGGCTCAGACTGGAAACACCATATATTTT. Residues: CASSLAQTGNTIYF. The variable domain in full, with the rest retrieved from reference TRBV5-1 and TRBJ1-3, is KAGVTQTPRYLIKTRGQQVTLSCSPISGHRSVSWYQQTPGQGLQFLFEYFSETQRNKGNFPGRFSGRQFSNSRSEMNVSTLELGDSALYLCASSLAQTGNTIYFGEGSWLTVV.

The chain has TRBV6-5 and TRBJ2-5; a possible D gene is TRBD1 (6 bases). The CDR3 length is 14 residues. V lost 6 bases, J lost 3 bases, and 14 bases lay in between. Germline values: CDR1 MNHEY, CDR2 SVGAGI. As DNA, the CDR3 is TGTGCCAGCAGGGATGACAGGCTGGAAGAGACCCAGTACTTC. Residues: CASRDDRLEETQYF.